The 31 T cell receptor beta chains reported below all come from one sample, sequenced in a study of T cells in Graves' hyperthyroidism and ophthalmopathy. Amplification of TCR beta CDR3 regions was performed using RNA transcripts as template. The HTBI primer set was used in a first-round RT-PCR of the TCR CDR3. MiXCR was run by TCRdb on the multiplex PCR reads, yielding one entry per CDR3 protein. The profile shows 490,000 or so distinct CDR3 sequences, around 50% of them singletons. The sequenced sample was peripheral blood or thyroid tissue (not recorded which). These receptors all stem from an adult woman with Graves' disease, either hyperthyroidism or ophthalmopathy (not recorded which).

This clonotype was observed a handful of times. V is TRBV7-8 and J is TRBJ2-5; 9 positions agree with TRBD1. There are 15 residues in the CDR3. V was clipped by 4 bases and J by 3 bases; unmatched bases: 6. Germline V gives CDR1 SGHVS, CDR2 FQNEAQ. The CDR3 protein is CASSSLGTGKETQYF. The CDR3, as DNA: TGTGCCAGCAGCTCCCTAGGGACAGGGAAAGAGACCCAGTACTTC.

The table lists this clonotype with many counts. This chain links TRBV20-1 with TRBJ1-5; D is ambiguous. V dropped 6 bases and J dropped 1 base, with 22 bases sitting between them. The CDR3 covers 17 residues. The V gene's germline CDR1 is DFQATT and CDR2 SNEGSKA (reference sequence). The CDR3 nucleotides read TGCAGTGCCCGAACCAAACGTACGGGAGAGAGCAATCAGCCCCAGCATTTT. Protein: CSARTKRTGESNQPQHF.

For this clonotype: This sequence may be a read error, since a much larger clone differs from it by one base. The chain couples TRBV5-1 to TRBJ2-7; TRBD1 agrees at 9 bases. The CDR3 covers 16 residues. Germline CDR1 reads SGHRS; CDR2 reads YFSETQ. Trimming removed 0 bases from V and 2 bases from J; junction bases left unmatched: 6. The CDR3 is CASSLGSGTGTYEQYF. The CDR3 region has the DNA TGCGCCAGCAGCTTGGGGTCTGGGACAGGGACCTACGAGCAGTACTTC.

The J gene is TRBJ2-3, the V gene TRBV9; D unresolved. V lost 3 bases, J lost 6 bases, and 8 bases lay in between. Germline lookup yields CDR1 SGDLS and CDR2 YYNGEE. The CDR3 runs to 12 residues. The CDR3 spells CASSAQLDTQYF. The CDR3 DNA follows: TGTGCCAGCAGCGCCCAGCTGGATACGCAGTATTTT.

About this clonotype itself: A much bigger clone sits one base away, suggesting this may be a read error. The rearrangement joins TRBV29-1 to TRBJ1-1; D possibly corresponds to TRBD1 (6 bases). V lost 4 bases and J 0 bases, leaving 9 bases between the germline ends. Germline V gene lookup returns CDR1 SQVTM and CDR2 ANQGSEA. The CDR3 spans 13 residues. The CDR3 nucleotides are TGCAGCGTTGTAGGGGGAATGAACACTGAAGCTTTCTTT. Translation: CSVVGGMNTEAFF.

The gene calls are TRBV15 and TRBJ2-5; 7 bases line up with TRBD2. CDR3 length equals 14 residues. J lost 5 bases, V lost 5 bases, and 8 bases had no gene match. CDR1 and CDR2 (germline): LNHNV, YYDKDF (reference sequence). DNA of the CDR3: TGTGCCACCAGCTCGGCGGGAGCAGGGGAGACCCAGTACTTC. This translates into CATSSAGAGETQYF.

About this clonotype: Possible read error: a much larger clone is one base away. The genes are TRBV7-2 and TRBJ1-4, with D perhaps TRBD1 (6 bases). This CDR3 is built from 16 residues. CDR1 is SGHTA, CDR2 FQGNSA, per germline. The CDR3 bases are TGTGCCAGCAGCAATCGGACAGTTGCAACTAATGAAGAACTGTTTTTT. Protein: CASSNRTVATNEELFF. Filled out from reference TRBV7-2 and TRBJ1-4, the complete variable domain reads GAGVSQSPSNKVTEKGKDVELRCDPISGHTALYWYRQSLGQGLEFLIYFQGNSAPDKSGLPSDRFSAERTGGSVSTLTIQRTQQEDSAVYLCASSNRTVATNEELFFGSGTQLSVL.

The genes are TRBV7-3 and TRBJ2-6; D is possibly TRBD1 (5 bases). The CDR3 extends over 19 amino acids. Germline V gene data show CDR1 as SGHTA and CDR2 as FQGTGA. V lost 5 bases to trimming and J lost 0 bases, with 20 bases between them. DNA of the CDR3: TGTGCCAGCAGCCCCCGGGTAGGAGCAGGGCACTCTGGGGCCAACGTCCTGACTTTC. Its translation is CASSPRVGAGHSGANVLTF.

This clonotype has ten or more counts. The chain joins TRBV5-8 to TRBJ1-1; D may be TRBD1 (5 bases). The CDR3 sequence is 13 residues long. In germline, CDR1 is SGHTS, CDR2 YDEGEE. V was cut by 2 bases and J by 4 bases, with 9 bases left in between. In DNA, the CDR3 is TGTGCCAGCAGCTTTAGGGACCGCACTGAAGCTTTCTTT. It translates to CASSFRDRTEAFF.

The sample holds many counts of this clonotype. V and J are TRBV4-1 and TRBJ2-5; 9 nucleotides align to TRBD2. V trimming: 3 bases; J trimming: 7 bases; junction bases outside the gene matches: 9. The germline V gene encodes CDR1 MGHRA and CDR2 YSYEKL. The CDR3 is made up of 15 amino acids. The CDR3, as DNA: TGCGCCAGCAGCCAGGACCGACTAGCGGTGGGGACCCAGTACTTC. Its protein product is CASSQDRLAVGTQYF.

The sample holds a few counts of this clonotype. The chain couples TRBV7-9 to TRBJ1-1, with a weak D call TRBD1 (6 bases). CDR3 length equals 15 residues. The germline V gene encodes CDR1 SEHNR and CDR2 FQNEAQ (reference sequence). Trimming took 5 bases from V and 2 from J, leaving 15 bases between them. In DNA form, the CDR3 reads TGTGCCAGCAGCCCCCCTTCGGGGGCCAACACTGAAGCTTTCTTT. Translating it yields CASSPPSGANTEAFF.

This clonotype has only a few counts. The chain recombines TRBV10-3 with TRBJ1-3; a possible D gene is TRBD1 (5 bases). The CDR3 runs 13 residues. V was trimmed by 8 bases and J by 4 bases, leaving 12 bases between them. The V gene's germline CDR1 is ENHRY and CDR2 SYGVKD. CDR3 sequence (DNA): TGTGCCATCGGGGCAGATTTGGGAAACACCATATATTTT. It translates to CAIGADLGNTIYF.

The chain has TRBV6-6 and TRBJ1-1, with TRBD1 identical over 7 bases. The CDR3 loop spans 14 amino acids. The ends lost 8 bases at V and 1 base at J; junction bases unmatched: 7. Germline-derived CDR1 and CDR2 are MNHNY and SVGAGI (reference sequence). The CDR3 region is CASDRQGGNTEAFF. The DNA of the CDR3 is TGTGCCAGCGACCGACAGGGCGGGAACACTGAAGCTTTCTTT.

This clonotype is a singleton in its sample. The chain couples TRBV20-1 to TRBJ2-7, with 10 positions matching TRBD2. V dropped 3 bases and J dropped 5; count of bases not matched to a gene: 7. This CDR3 has 14 residues. Germline CDR1 reads DFQATT; CDR2 reads SNEGSKA (reference sequence). CDR3 coding DNA: TGCAGTGCTAGCCGGGCTAGCGGGAGCGACGAGCAGTACTTC. Amino acids: CSASRASGSDEQYF.

CDR3 nucleotides: TGTGCCAGCAGCTCCCCGCCGGACAGGGGTAATTCACCCCTCCACTTT. It yields the protein CASSSPPDRGNSPLHF. V usage is TRBV7-9 and J usage is TRBJ1-6; TRBD1 matches 9 bases. J gave up 6 bases and V 4 bases, and 7 bases lay outside the gene matches. The germline V gene has CDR1 SEHNR and CDR2 FQNEAQ (reference sequence). The CDR3 spans 16 residues.

This clonotype has a single count. The J gene is TRBJ2-5, the V gene TRBV10-3, with D unclear. Trimming stripped 6 bases from V and 3 bases from J, with 17 bases between. The CDR3 is 15 amino acids. In germline, CDR1 is ENHRY, CDR2 SYGVKD. The CDR3 spells CAIRPGEVVKETQYF. CDR3 nucleotides: TGTGCCATCAGGCCAGGAGAGGTGGTCAAAGAGACCCAGTACTTC.

This clonotype was picked up many times. The chain couples TRBV7-9 to TRBJ2-5, with D possibly being TRBD1 (5 bases). Deletions cut 5 bases from V and 1 base from J, with 8 bases between. Germline V CDR1 and CDR2: SEHNR, FQNEAQ (reference sequence). The CDR3 consists of 13 residues. DNA of the CDR3: TGTGCCAGCAGCAGGGGCCCCCAAGAGACCCAGTACTTC. Its translation: CASSRGPQETQYF.

The rearrangement uses TRBV20-1 and TRBJ1-3, with 9 bases fitting TRBD1. The CDR3 extends over 15 amino acids. Germline CDR1 and CDR2: DFQATT and SNEGSKA (reference sequence). J gave up 2 bases and V 5 bases, and 7 bases lay outside the gene matches. The CDR3 DNA reads as TGCAGTGCTCGTGGACAGGGGAGTGCTGGAAACACCATATATTTT. It yields the protein CSARGQGSAGNTIYF.

The CDR3: CATSDRGTGEGQPQHF. CDR3 sequence (DNA): TGTGCCACCAGTGATCGGGGGACAGGGGAGGGACAGCCCCAGCATTTT. V gene TRBV24-1 combines with J gene TRBJ1-5, with 10 bases fitting TRBD1. The CDR3 is made up of 16 amino acids. With 3 bases clipped from V and 7 bases from J, the junction kept 8 bases outside the gene matches. The germline V gene encodes CDR1 KGHDR and CDR2 SFDVKD.

The V call is TRBV20-1, the J call TRBJ2-7; tentatively, D is TRBD1 (6 bases). Deletions cut 5 bases from V and 6 bases from J, with 14 bases between. There are 12 residues in the CDR3. Germline loops: CDR1 DFQATT, CDR2 SNEGSKA (reference sequence). This CDR3 reads CSAPSGTSEQYF. Here the CDR3 DNA reads TGCAGTGCTCCTTCAGGGACATCCGAGCAGTACTTC.

The chain recombines TRBV5-4 with TRBJ2-7; 10 positions match TRBD1. V gave up 2 bases and J gave up 3 bases; unmatched junction bases: 5. Germline-derived CDR1 and CDR2 are SGHNT and YYREEE (reference sequence). CDR3 length: 15 amino acids. Here the CDR3 reads CASSLYGTGDYEQYF. For the CDR3, the DNA is TGTGCCAGCAGCTTATACGGGACAGGGGACTACGAGCAGTACTTC.

The table lists this clonotype with many counts. The genes are TRBV10-3 and TRBJ2-2; D is unclear. V was pared by 8 bases and J by 4 bases, with 17 bases between. CDR1 is ENHRY, CDR2 SYGVKD, per germline. The CDR3 loop spans 15 amino acids. The CDR3 DNA reads TGTGCCATCGGAGACTTTCAAAAGGGCACCGGGGAGCTGTTTTTT. Translated: CAIGDFQKGTGELFF.

A word on this clonotype: A read error may be the cause here, since a much bigger clone is one base away. This chain uses TRBV7-2 with TRBJ1-5; D ambiguous. CDR3 length: 13 residues. Germline V gene data show CDR1 as SGHTA and CDR2 as FQGNSA. Written as DNA, the CDR3 is TGTGCCAGCAGCTTAAGCGGCTATCAGCCCCAGCAGTTT. Protein product: CASSLSGYQPQQF.

Concerning this clonotype: This may come from a read error, since a much larger clone is one base off. This chain links TRBV25-1 with TRBJ1-6; D is undetermined. Germline-derived CDR1 and CDR2 are MGHDK and SYGVNS. The CDR3 spans 15 residues. In nucleotides, the CDR3 is TGTGCCAGCAGTGAAGGACCGGACGGTAATTCACTCCTCCACTTT. Its protein is CASSEGPDGNSLLHF.

This chain links TRBV7-9 with TRBJ2-7, with 10 positions matching TRBD1. CDR1 and CDR2 (germline): SEHNR, FQNEAQ (reference sequence). Losses at the gene ends were 11 bases for V and 4 bases for J; bases not matched to a gene: 11. The CDR3 covers 14 residues. CDR3 bases: TGTGCCTGGAGTCCCGGGACAGGGGATTACGAGCAGTACTTC. Its protein product is CAWSPGTGDYEQYF.

The V call is TRBV6-5, the J call TRBJ2-6; D remains ambiguous. Per germline, CDR1 MNHEY and CDR2 SVGAGI. The CDR3 is made up of 15 amino acids. V was cut by 0 bases and J by 3 bases, with 6 bases left in between. CDR3 region: CASSYSSVGANVLTF. In DNA, the CDR3 is TGTGCCAGCAGTTACTCGAGCGTTGGGGCCAACGTCCTGACTTTC.

As to this clonotype: In this CDR3 the conserved last residue, phenylalanine or tryptophan, is missing, so a read error is likely. It is unclear where the CDR3 begins or ends on the DNA, so no DNA is shown, and the CDR3 is as TCRdb lists it. The V and J genes are TRBV2 and TRBJ1-2. The CDR3 extends over 10 residues, inclusive of both ends. Germline V gives CDR1 SNHLY, CDR2 FYNNEI. The chain's CDR3 is CASSVHRERG.

The chain links TRBV2 to TRBJ1-2, with D tentatively TRBD1 (6 bases). The V end lost 8 bases, the J end lost 4 bases, and 14 bases lay between the germline ends. The CDR3 consists of 13 residues. In germline, CDR1 is SNHLY, CDR2 FYNNEI. The CDR3 is CASVGEGGYGYTF. Here the CDR3 DNA reads TGTGCCAGCGTTGGGGAGGGGGGCTATGGCTACACCTTC.

Note on this clonotype: An end of the junction differs from the germline gene, which may be a read error. V is TRBV6-5 and J is TRBJ2-2; either TRBD1 or TRBD2 may supply D (5 bases each). Germline CDR1 MNHEY, CDR2 SVGAGI. The CDR3 consists of 16 residues. CDR3 coding DNA: TGCGCCAGCAGTCTAGTCCGGGGCTCGGACACCGGGGAGCTGTTTTTT. It codes for CASSLVRGSDTGELFF.

The chain combines TRBV12-3 or TRBV12-4 with TRBJ2-2; unclear D gene. Deletions cut 7 bases from V and 8 bases from J, with 11 bases between. The CDR3 runs to 12 residues. CDR3 region: CASTRTSGELFF. CDR3 sequence (DNA): TGTGCCAGCACAAGAACCAGTGGGGAGCTGTTTTTT.

The chain recombines TRBV11-2 with TRBJ2-5; D may be TRBD2 (6 bases). The V gene lost 5 bases and the J gene lost 1 base, with 23 bases spanning the gap. The CDR3 is 18 amino acids. CDR1 and CDR2 from the germline V gene are SGHAT and FQNNGV. CDR3 nucleotides: TGTGCCAGCAGCGCAGAAAGAGAGCCTGGAGGGGCCCAAGAGACCCAGTACTTC. It codes for CASSAEREPGGAQETQYF.